The clone carrying this T cell receptor beta chain is medium-sized by share. Its antigen is as yet unknown. The V segment lost 4 bases and the J segment 9 bases; nucleotides outside the gene matches: 12. The V gene's germline CDR1 is MDHEN and CDR2 SYDVKM. CDR3 size: 15 residues. The sample belongs to a study of T cell repertoires and leukemia-associated antigens. TCRdb called the 5' RACE reads again in MiXCR, with one record for every CDR3 protein. The table shows about 15,000 distinct CDR3 sequences, with 30% to 40% occurring only once. Whole-study findings and limits: V, J, VDJ and CDR3 counts did not differ significantly among groups.

The CD3+ T cells first had an overnight rest without serum. The rearrangement joins TRBV28 to TRBJ2-1; 7 bases are shared with TRBD2. The sequenced sample consisted of CD3+ T cells sorted from blood and cultured. This receptor was identified in a female donor in good health. CDR3 nucleotide sequence: TGTGCCAGCAGTTCCGGGGACTACGGGCGGGGTGAGCAGTTCTTC. Its translation: CASSSGDYGRGEQFF.